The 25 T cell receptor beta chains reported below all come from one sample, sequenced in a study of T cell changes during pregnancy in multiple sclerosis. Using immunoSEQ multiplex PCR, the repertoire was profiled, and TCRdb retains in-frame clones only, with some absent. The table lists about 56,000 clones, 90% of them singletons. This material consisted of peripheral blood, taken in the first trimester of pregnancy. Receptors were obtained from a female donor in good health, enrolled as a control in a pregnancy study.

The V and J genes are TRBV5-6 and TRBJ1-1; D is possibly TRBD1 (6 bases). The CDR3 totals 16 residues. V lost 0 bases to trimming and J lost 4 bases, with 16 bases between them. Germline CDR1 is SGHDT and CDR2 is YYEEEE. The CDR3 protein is CASSLATGIATTEAFF. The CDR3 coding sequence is TGTGCCAGCAGCTTGGCAACAGGGATTGCAACCACTGAAGCTTTCTTT.

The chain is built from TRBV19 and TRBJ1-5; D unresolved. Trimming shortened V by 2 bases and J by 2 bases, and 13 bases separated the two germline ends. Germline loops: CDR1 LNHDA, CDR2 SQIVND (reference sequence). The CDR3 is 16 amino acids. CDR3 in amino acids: CASSILKQVRNQPQHF. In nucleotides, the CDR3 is TGTGCCAGTAGTATATTGAAGCAGGTCCGCAATCAGCCCCAGCATTTT.

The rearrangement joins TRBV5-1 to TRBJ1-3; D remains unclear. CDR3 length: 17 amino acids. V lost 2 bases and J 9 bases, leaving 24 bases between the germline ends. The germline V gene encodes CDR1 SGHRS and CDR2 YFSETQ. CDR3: CASSFSGPDGGRSTIYF. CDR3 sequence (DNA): TGCGCCAGCAGCTTTTCAGGCCCGGACGGAGGACGCTCCACCATATATTTT.

The DNA for the CDR3 is TGTGCCAGCAGTAGGACAGTTGAGGAAAAACTGTTTTTT. Translated: CASSRTVEEKLFF. The V and J genes are TRBV6-5 and TRBJ1-4; D might be TRBD1 (6 bases). CDR1 MNHEY and CDR2 SVGAGI come from the germline V gene. The V end lost 5 bases, the J end lost 8 bases, and 12 bases lay between the germline ends. The CDR3 totals 13 residues.

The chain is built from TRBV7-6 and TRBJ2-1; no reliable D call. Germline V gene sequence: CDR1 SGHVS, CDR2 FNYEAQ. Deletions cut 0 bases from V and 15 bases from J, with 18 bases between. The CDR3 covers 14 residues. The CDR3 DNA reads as TGTGCCAGCAGCTTAGCATTTTTTACGAGTGAAGTGTTCTTC. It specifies CASSLAFFTSEVFF. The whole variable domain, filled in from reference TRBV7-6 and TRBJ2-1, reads GAGVSQSPRYKVTKRGQDVALRCDPISGHVSLYWYRQALGQGPEFLTYFNYEAQQDKSGLPNDRFSAERPEGSISTLTIQRTEQRDSAMYRCASSLAFFTSEVFFGPGTRLTVL.

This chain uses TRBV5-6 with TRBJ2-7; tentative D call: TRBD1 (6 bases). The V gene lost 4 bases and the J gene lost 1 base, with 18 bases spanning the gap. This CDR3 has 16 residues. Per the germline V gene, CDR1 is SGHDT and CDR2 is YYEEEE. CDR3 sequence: CASSPEGRQVSYEQYF. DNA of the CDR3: TGTGCCAGCAGCCCGGAAGGGAGACAGGTTTCCTACGAGCAGTACTTC.

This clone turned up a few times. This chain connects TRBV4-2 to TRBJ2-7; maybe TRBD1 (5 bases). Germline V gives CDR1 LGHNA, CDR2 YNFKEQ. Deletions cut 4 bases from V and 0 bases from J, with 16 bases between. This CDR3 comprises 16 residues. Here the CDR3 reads CASSRDAGSSSYEQYF. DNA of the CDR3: TGTGCCAGCAGCCGAGATGCAGGGTCAAGCTCCTACGAGCAGTACTTC.

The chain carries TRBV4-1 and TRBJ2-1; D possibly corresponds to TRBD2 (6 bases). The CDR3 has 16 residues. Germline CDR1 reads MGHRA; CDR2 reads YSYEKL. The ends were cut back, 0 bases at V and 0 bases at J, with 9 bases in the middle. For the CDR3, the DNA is TGCGCCAGCAGCCAAGATAGCGGAAGCTCCTACAATGAGCAGTTCTTC. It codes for CASSQDSGSSYNEQFF.

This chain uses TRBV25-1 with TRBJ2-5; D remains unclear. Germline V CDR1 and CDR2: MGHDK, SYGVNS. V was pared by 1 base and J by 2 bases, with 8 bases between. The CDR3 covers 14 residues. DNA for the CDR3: TGTGCCAGCAGTGAATTTGGCAGACAAGAGACCCAGTACTTC. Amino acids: CASSEFGRQETQYF.

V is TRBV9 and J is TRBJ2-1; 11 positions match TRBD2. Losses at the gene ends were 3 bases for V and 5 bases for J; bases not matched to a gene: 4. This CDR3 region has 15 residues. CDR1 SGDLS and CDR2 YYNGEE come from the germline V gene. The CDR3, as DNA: TGTGCCAGCAGCGCTCTAGCGGGGGGCCACAATGAGCAGTTCTTC. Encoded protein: CASSALAGGHNEQFF.

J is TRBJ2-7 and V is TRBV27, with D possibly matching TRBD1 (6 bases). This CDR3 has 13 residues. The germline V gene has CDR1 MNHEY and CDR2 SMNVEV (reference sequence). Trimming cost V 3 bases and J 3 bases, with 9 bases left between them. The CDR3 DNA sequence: TGTGCCAGCAGTTTTAGCAGGGGCTACGAGCAGTACTTC. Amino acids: CASSFSRGYEQYF.

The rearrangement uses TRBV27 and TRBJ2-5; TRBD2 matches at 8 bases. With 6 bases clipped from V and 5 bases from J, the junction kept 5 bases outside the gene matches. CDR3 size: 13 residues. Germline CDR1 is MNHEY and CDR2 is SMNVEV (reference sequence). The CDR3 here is CASSGGGLETQYF. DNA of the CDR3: TGTGCCAGCAGCGGGGGGGGACTCGAGACCCAGTACTTC.

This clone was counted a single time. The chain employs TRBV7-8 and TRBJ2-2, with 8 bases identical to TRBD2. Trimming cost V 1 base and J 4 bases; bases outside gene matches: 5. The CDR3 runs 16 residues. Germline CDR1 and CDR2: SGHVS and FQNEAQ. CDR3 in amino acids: CASSLDPGGFTGELFF. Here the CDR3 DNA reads TGTGCCAGCAGCTTAGATCCGGGAGGGTTCACCGGGGAGCTGTTTTTT.

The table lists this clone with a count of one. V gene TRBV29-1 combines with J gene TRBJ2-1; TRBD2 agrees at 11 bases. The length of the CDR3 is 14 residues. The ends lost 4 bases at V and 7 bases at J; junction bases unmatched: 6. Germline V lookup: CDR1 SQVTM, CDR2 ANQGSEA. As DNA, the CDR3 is TGCAGCGTTGGTACGGCTAGCGGGAGGAATGAGCAGTTCTTC. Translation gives CSVGTASGRNEQFF.

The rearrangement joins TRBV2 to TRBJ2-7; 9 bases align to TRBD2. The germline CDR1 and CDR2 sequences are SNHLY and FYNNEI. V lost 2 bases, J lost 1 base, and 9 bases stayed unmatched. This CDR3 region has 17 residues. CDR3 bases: TGTGCCAGCAGTGAATCTTGGACTAGCGTTTCATCCTACGAGCAGTACTTC. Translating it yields CASSESWTSVSSYEQYF.

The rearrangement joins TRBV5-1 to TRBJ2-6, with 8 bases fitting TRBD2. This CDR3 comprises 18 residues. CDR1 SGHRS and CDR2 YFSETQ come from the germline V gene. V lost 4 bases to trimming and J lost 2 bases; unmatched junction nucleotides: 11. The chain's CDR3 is CASSAWDTGGTGANVLTF. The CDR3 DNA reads TGCGCCAGCAGCGCCTGGGACACGGGAGGGACTGGGGCCAACGTCCTGACTTTC.

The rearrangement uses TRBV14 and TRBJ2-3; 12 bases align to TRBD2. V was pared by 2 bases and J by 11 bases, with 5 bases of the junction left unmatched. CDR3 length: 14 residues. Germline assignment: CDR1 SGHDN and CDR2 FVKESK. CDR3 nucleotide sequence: TGTGCCAGCAGCCAAACCCTGACTAGCGGGAGGCAGTATTTT. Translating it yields CASSQTLTSGRQYF. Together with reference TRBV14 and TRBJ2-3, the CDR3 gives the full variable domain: EAGVTQFPSHSVIEKGQTVTLRCDPISGHDNLYWYRRVMGKEIKFLLHFVKESKQDESGMPNNRFLAERTGGTYSTLKVQPAELEDSGVYFCASSQTLTSGRQYFGPGTRLTVL.

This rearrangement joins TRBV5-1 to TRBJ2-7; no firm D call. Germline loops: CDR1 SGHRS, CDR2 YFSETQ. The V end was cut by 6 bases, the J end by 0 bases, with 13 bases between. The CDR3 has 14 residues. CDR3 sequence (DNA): TGCGCCAGCATGGCAGTTAGCACCTCCTACGAGCAGTACTTC. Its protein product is CASMAVSTSYEQYF.

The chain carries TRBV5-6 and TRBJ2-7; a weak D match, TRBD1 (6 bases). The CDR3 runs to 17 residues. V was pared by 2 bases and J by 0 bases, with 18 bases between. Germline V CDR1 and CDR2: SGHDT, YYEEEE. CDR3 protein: CASSLSQPQGGSYEQYF. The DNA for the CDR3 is TGTGCCAGCAGCTTAAGCCAGCCACAGGGTGGCTCCTACGAGCAGTACTTC.

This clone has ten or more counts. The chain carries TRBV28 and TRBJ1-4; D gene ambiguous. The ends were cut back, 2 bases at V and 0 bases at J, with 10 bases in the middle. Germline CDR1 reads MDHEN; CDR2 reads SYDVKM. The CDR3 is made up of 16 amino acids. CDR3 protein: CASSLMVDSTNEKLFF. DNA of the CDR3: TGTGCCAGCAGTTTAATGGTCGACTCAACTAATGAAAAACTGTTTTTT.

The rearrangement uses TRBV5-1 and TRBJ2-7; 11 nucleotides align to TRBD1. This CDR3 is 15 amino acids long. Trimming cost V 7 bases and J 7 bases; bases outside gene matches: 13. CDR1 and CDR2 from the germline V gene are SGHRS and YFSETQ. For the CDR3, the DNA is TGCGCCAGCCATCAAATGGACAGGGGGCTAGGAGAGCAGTACTTC. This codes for CASHQMDRGLGEQYF.

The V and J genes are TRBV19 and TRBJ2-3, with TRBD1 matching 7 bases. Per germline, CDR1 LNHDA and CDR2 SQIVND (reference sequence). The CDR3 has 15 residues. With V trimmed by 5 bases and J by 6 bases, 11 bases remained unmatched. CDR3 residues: CASSRGQVGADTQYF. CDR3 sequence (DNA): TGTGCCAGTAGTCGTGGACAGGTTGGGGCGGATACGCAGTATTTT.

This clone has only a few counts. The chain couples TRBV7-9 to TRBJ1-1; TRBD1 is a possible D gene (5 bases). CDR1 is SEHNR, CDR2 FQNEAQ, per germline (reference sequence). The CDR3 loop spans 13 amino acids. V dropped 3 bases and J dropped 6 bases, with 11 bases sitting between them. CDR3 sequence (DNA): TGTGCCAGCAGCTTTTCGGGGGGAGCTGAAGCTTTCTTT. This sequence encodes CASSFSGGAEAFF.

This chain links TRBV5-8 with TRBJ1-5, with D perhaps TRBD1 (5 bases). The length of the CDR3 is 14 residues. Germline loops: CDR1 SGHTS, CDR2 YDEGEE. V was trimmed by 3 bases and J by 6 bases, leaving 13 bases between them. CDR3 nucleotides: TGTGCCAGCAGCTCCTCGGGGGGGGGTCAGCCCCAGCATTTT. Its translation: CASSSSGGGQPQHF.

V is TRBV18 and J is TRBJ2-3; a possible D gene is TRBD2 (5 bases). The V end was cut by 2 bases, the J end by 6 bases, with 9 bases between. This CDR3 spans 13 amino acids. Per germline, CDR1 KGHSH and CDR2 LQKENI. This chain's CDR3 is CASSPYSDDTQYF. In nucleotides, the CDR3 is TGTGCCAGCTCACCATATAGCGACGATACGCAGTATTTT. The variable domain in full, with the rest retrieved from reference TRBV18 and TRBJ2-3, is NAGVMQNPRHLVRRRGQEARLRCSPMKGHSHVYWYRQLPEEGLKFMVYLQKENIIDESGMPKERFSAEFPKEGPSILRIQQVVRGDSAAYFCASSPYSDDTQYFGPGTRLTVL.